The source of this TCR beta chain is a study of blood T cells in healthy people across ages. There are a few counts of this clonotype. A second about 7 to 12 cycle PCR used barcoded and J-beta primers. Every individual sample yielded 2.5 million or more paired-end reads (each containing CDR3). Each CDR3 protein is one row after TCRdb ran MiXCR on the 5' RACE reads. The data hold fewer than 800,000 distinct CDR3 sequences, with approximately 25% observed a single time. The CDR3 is 15 amino acids. Deletions cut 0 bases from V and 1 base from J, with 9 bases between. Germline CDR1 SGHVS, CDR2 FNYEAQ. This same sample was also part of a study on T cells of mothers and their children. From that paper: Sequencing returned over 9 million TCR beta CDR3 reads per mother and approximately 3 million per child.

The sequenced sample was blood. The receptor comes from a boy aged 5-17 years in good health. This sequence joins TRBV7-6 and TRBJ2-5; no clear D. CDR3 DNA sequence: TGTGCCAGCAGCTTAGCGAGCCAGGCCCAAGAGACCCAGTACTTC. Protein sequence: CASSLASQAQETQYF.